This paragraph reports one T cell receptor (beta chain). Its antigen is not identified. The source of the sample is a study of CD8+ T cells in alopecia areata. Following extraction, RNA underwent reverse transcription to cDNA, which served as the sequencing template. TCRdb's table, derived via immunoSEQ multiplex PCR, lists solely in-frame clones and lacks some. Of about 260,000 clones in the sample, about three fifths are singletons; the top ten hold 0.75% to 0.95%. Germline V gives CDR1 GTSNPN, CDR2 SVGIG (reference sequence). CDR3 length: 12 residues. The V end lost 0 bases, the J end lost 8 bases, and 11 bases lay between the germline ends. Treatment: oral pan-JAK inhibitor, 5-10 mg twice daily. Study-level results: Affected scalp, especially in alopecia totalis/universalis, had a higher clonality than normal scalp did. In blood and scalp, many expanded lesional clones persisted during tofacitinib. Sequences from scalp samples also cover resident alphabeta T cells of normal skin.

V is TRBV30 and J is TRBJ2-7; TRBD2 might be the D (6 bases). The source is a human donor with alopecia areata. The sample was CD4+ T cells sorted from blood, taken around week 53, from a patient treated with tofacitinib. The CDR3 DNA is TGTGCCTGGAGTGTACGGAGGGAGAAGCAGTACTTC. Encoded protein: CAWSVRREKQYF.